Listed below are T cell receptor beta chains from one sample, sequenced in a study of cytomegalovirus exposure and HLA in healthy donors. TCRdb keeps only in-frame clones here, not all; method: immunoSEQ multiplex PCR. The sample has approximately 100,000 clones, about 80% seen once. Specimen: PBMCs. These receptors were collected from a man aged 50 to 59 in good health and CMV-seropositive. Each CDR3 is given with its conserved first and last residue. The D gene is left open where the match is weak. Clone size is given for some rows only: seen once, a few or many times, or a class if the clone is expanded.

v_call: TRBV5-1
clone_size: .
d_call: TRBD1
j_call: TRBJ1-4
cdr3_nt: TGCGCCAGCAGCTTGCAGGGACAGGGAAACGAAAAACTGTTTTTT
cdr3_aa: CASSLQGQGNEKLFF

v_call: TRBV7-8
clone_size: .
d_call: .
j_call: TRBJ1-5
cdr3_nt: TGTGCCAGCAGCTTAGCACGGCGGTCTAGCAATCAGCCCCAGCATTTT
cdr3_aa: CASSLARRSSNQPQHF

v_call: TRBV18
clone_size: .
d_call: .
j_call: TRBJ2-1
cdr3_nt: TGTGCCAGCTCACCATACGTTCAGGGGGGTTACTACAATGAGCAGTTCTTC
cdr3_aa: CASSPYVQGGYYNEQFF

v_call: TRBV2
clone_size: .
d_call: TRBD1
j_call: TRBJ1-4
cdr3_nt: TGTGCCAGCAGTGACGACAGGGTGAAGGGTGAAAAACTGTTTTTT
cdr3_aa: CASSDDRVKGEKLFF

v_call: TRBV7-3
clone_size: .
d_call: .
j_call: TRBJ2-2
cdr3_nt: TGTGCCAGCTCCCGAGTGGCCGGGGAGCTGTTTTTT
cdr3_aa: CASSRVAGELFF

v_call: TRBV7-8
clone_size: .
d_call: TRBD2
j_call: TRBJ2-7
cdr3_nt: TGTGCCAGCAGCCCAGGACTAGCGGGAGCTTCCTCCTACGAGCAGTACTTC
cdr3_aa: CASSPGLAGASSYEQYF

v_call: TRBV28
clone_size: once
d_call: TRBD2
j_call: TRBJ2-3
cdr3_nt: TGTGCCAGCAGCTCTCCCAGGGCGGGGGGCTTCACAGATACGCAGTATTTT
cdr3_aa: CASSSPRAGGFTDTQYF

v_call: TRBV27
clone_size: .
d_call: .
j_call: TRBJ1-5
cdr3_nt: TGTGCCAGCAGGACAGCCGGAATCAATCAGCCCCAGCATTTT
cdr3_aa: CASRTAGINQPQHF

v_call: TRBV6-1
clone_size: .
d_call: TRBD1
j_call: TRBJ1-2
cdr3_nt: TGTGCCGTATCAAGGACAGGGGGCGCGGGGCATGGCTACACCTTC
cdr3_aa: CAVSRTGGAGHGYTF

v_call: TRBV5-6
clone_size: .
d_call: TRBD1
j_call: TRBJ1-5
cdr3_nt: TGTGCCAGCAGCTTGTTGGGGACAGGTAATCAGCCCCAGCATTTT
cdr3_aa: CASSLLGTGNQPQHF

v_call: TRBV6-4
clone_size: few
d_call: .
j_call: TRBJ1-1
cdr3_nt: TGTGCCAGCACCTGGGGGGAAACTGAAGCTTTCTTT
cdr3_aa: CASTWGETEAFF

v_call: TRBV4-1
clone_size: .
d_call: .
j_call: TRBJ1-2
cdr3_nt: TGCGCCAGCAGCCAAGACGCGGGGGGAAGGGGATTAGGTGGCTACACCTTC
cdr3_aa: CASSQDAGGRGLGGYTF

v_call: TRBV5-4
clone_size: .
d_call: .
j_call: TRBJ2-2
cdr3_nt: TGTGCCAGCAGTGGGGACATAAGCACCGGGGAGCTGTTTTTT
cdr3_aa: CASSGDISTGELFF

v_call: TRBV15
clone_size: .
d_call: .
j_call: TRBJ1-2
cdr3_nt: TGTGCCACCAGCATCCGACAGGATACTTTCACTAACTATGGCTACACCTTC
cdr3_aa: CATSIRQDTFTNYGYTF

v_call: TRBV6-5
clone_size: .
d_call: .
j_call: TRBJ1-1
cdr3_nt: TGTGCCAGCAGTTACGCTAGGGGCCTAAACACTGAAGCTTTCTTT
cdr3_aa: CASSYARGLNTEAFF

v_call: TRBV5-5
clone_size: few
d_call: .
j_call: TRBJ1-2
cdr3_nt: TGTGCCAGCAGCTTGGTCGTGTACAAGAACTATGGCTACACCTTC
cdr3_aa: CASSLVVYKNYGYTF

v_call: TRBV5-5
clone_size: once
d_call: .
j_call: TRBJ1-1
cdr3_nt: TGTGCCAGCAGCTTATTGGTCTATGGGACACCGACAACCCGCGACACTGAAGCTTTCTTT
cdr3_aa: CASSLLVYGTPTTRDTEAFF

v_call: TRBV9
clone_size: .
d_call: .
j_call: TRBJ1-6
cdr3_nt: TGTGCCAGCAGCGCCCGAGGGGACACGAATAATTCACCCCTCCACTTT
cdr3_aa: CASSARGDTNNSPLHF

v_call: TRBV28
clone_size: few
d_call: TRBD1
j_call: TRBJ1-2
cdr3_nt: TGTGCCAGCAGTATACAGGGGGCGGCCTATGGCTACACCTTC
cdr3_aa: CASSIQGAAYGYTF

v_call: TRBV9
clone_size: .
d_call: TRBD1
j_call: TRBJ1-1
cdr3_nt: TGTGCCAGCAGCCTTGGACAGGGGGCGATGAACACTGAAGCTTTCTTT
cdr3_aa: CASSLGQGAMNTEAFF

v_call: TRBV11-3
clone_size: .
d_call: TRBD1
j_call: TRBJ2-7
cdr3_nt: TGTGCCAGCAGCCACGGGACAGGGGGCGCCGAGCAGTACTTC
cdr3_aa: CASSHGTGGAEQYF

v_call: TRBV2
clone_size: few
d_call: TRBD1
j_call: TRBJ1-3
cdr3_nt: TGTGCCAGCAGTGAATTGGGACAGGGGCCTGGAAACACCATATATTTT
cdr3_aa: CASSELGQGPGNTIYF

v_call: TRBV5-1
clone_size: .
d_call: .
j_call: TRBJ2-1
cdr3_nt: TGCGCCAGCAGCTTGGACCCGATTGGAGGGGCAAATGAGCAGTTCTTC
cdr3_aa: CASSLDPIGGANEQFF

v_call: TRBV10-3
clone_size: .
d_call: TRBD1
j_call: TRBJ2-5
cdr3_nt: TGTGCCATCAGTGAGTCGAACAGGGGCCAGACCCAGTACTTC
cdr3_aa: CAISESNRGQTQYF

v_call: TRBV19
clone_size: .
d_call: TRBD1
j_call: TRBJ1-1
cdr3_nt: TGTGCCAGTAGTGTCACAGGGGCGAACACTGAAGCTTTCTTT
cdr3_aa: CASSVTGANTEAFF

v_call: TRBV5-1
clone_size: .
d_call: .
j_call: TRBJ1-2
cdr3_nt: TGCGCCAGCAGCCCCATGACGGGAAAAAACTATGGCTACACCTTC
cdr3_aa: CASSPMTGKNYGYTF

v_call: TRBV11-3
clone_size: medium-sized
d_call: .
j_call: TRBJ1-1
cdr3_nt: TGTGCCAGCAGCCCAGGGACACCGAACACTGAAGCTTTCTTT
cdr3_aa: CASSPGTPNTEAFF

v_call: TRBV9
clone_size: .
d_call: TRBD1
j_call: TRBJ2-1
cdr3_nt: TGTGCCAGCAGCTTCCGGGACAGCTCCTACAATGAGCAGTTCTTC
cdr3_aa: CASSFRDSSYNEQFF

v_call: TRBV7-2
clone_size: .
d_call: .
j_call: TRBJ2-5
cdr3_nt: TGTGCCAGCAGCTTAAGACGGAGCCAAGAGACCCAGTACTTC
cdr3_aa: CASSLRRSQETQYF

v_call: TRBV9
clone_size: .
d_call: .
j_call: TRBJ2-5
cdr3_nt: TGTGCCAGCAGCGTAGATCGGGAGACCCAGTACTTC
cdr3_aa: CASSVDRETQYF

v_call: TRBV28
clone_size: .
d_call: .
j_call: TRBJ1-2
cdr3_nt: TGTGCCAGCAGTTTACAGAACTATGGCTACACCTTC
cdr3_aa: CASSLQNYGYTF

v_call: TRBV5-6
clone_size: .
d_call: TRBD1
j_call: TRBJ2-1
cdr3_nt: TGTGCCAGCAGCGCCCGGGACAGGGGATTGAATGAGCAGTTCTTC
cdr3_aa: CASSARDRGLNEQFF

v_call: TRBV18
clone_size: .
d_call: .
j_call: TRBJ2-7
cdr3_nt: TGTGCCAGCTCCCCAGGGGCAGGAGCCGAGCAGTACTTC
cdr3_aa: CASSPGAGAEQYF

v_call: TRBV4-1
clone_size: .
d_call: .
j_call: TRBJ1-4
cdr3_nt: TGCGCCAGCAGCCCTCAACGCGGGAGGAGGGGTGAAAAACTGTTTTTT
cdr3_aa: CASSPQRGRRGEKLFF

v_call: TRBV2
clone_size: .
d_call: .
j_call: TRBJ2-1
cdr3_nt: TGTGCCAGCAGTGACGACTTTTACAGGGAGTCCTACAATGAGCAGTTCTTC
cdr3_aa: CASSDDFYRESYNEQFF

v_call: TRBV5-4
clone_size: .
d_call: TRBD2
j_call: TRBJ2-1
cdr3_nt: TGTGCCTTTAAGGGGGTAGCGGGAGCGAATGAGCAGTTCTTC
cdr3_aa: CAFKGVAGANEQFF

v_call: TRBV7-6
clone_size: .
d_call: TRBD2
j_call: TRBJ2-1
cdr3_nt: TGTGCCAGCAGCCAGACGGGGTTACTAGCGGGATACAATGAGCAGTTCTTC
cdr3_aa: CASSQTGLLAGYNEQFF

v_call: TRBV5-1
clone_size: .
d_call: TRBD2
j_call: TRBJ2-5
cdr3_nt: TGCGCCAGCAGCGAAGCGGGAGAGGAGACCCAGTACTTC
cdr3_aa: CASSEAGEETQYF

v_call: TRBV5-4
clone_size: .
d_call: .
j_call: TRBJ2-7
cdr3_nt: TGTGCCAGCAGCTTCCCCGGGAGTGTCTACGAGCAGTACTTC
cdr3_aa: CASSFPGSVYEQYF

v_call: TRBV11-1
clone_size: .
d_call: TRBD1
j_call: TRBJ1-1
cdr3_nt: TGTGCCGGCAGCGCACAAGGGGGCGTGGGCACTGAAGCTTTCTTT
cdr3_aa: CAGSAQGGVGTEAFF

v_call: TRBV7-2
clone_size: .
d_call: .
j_call: TRBJ2-1
cdr3_nt: TGTGCCAGCAGTTCGGGTGGGTCCTACAATGAGCAGTTCTTC
cdr3_aa: CASSSGGSYNEQFF

v_call: TRBV12-5
clone_size: .
d_call: TRBD1
j_call: TRBJ1-5
cdr3_nt: TGTGCTAGTGGTTGGACAGGGTTAGGTTTTCAGCCCCAGCATTTT
cdr3_aa: CASGWTGLGFQPQHF

v_call: TRBV6-5
clone_size: .
d_call: TRBD1
j_call: TRBJ2-7
cdr3_nt: TGTGCCAGCACCAGGGGGCGTAGCTACGAGCAGTACTTC
cdr3_aa: CASTRGRSYEQYF

v_call: TRBV2
clone_size: .
d_call: TRBD1
j_call: TRBJ2-7
cdr3_nt: TGTGCCAGCAGTGACGGGACAGGGGAATCCGAGCAGTACTTC
cdr3_aa: CASSDGTGESEQYF

v_call: TRBV6-1
clone_size: .
d_call: TRBD2
j_call: TRBJ2-1
cdr3_nt: TGTGCCAGCAGTGAAGCCCTGCCGGGACTAGCCAATGAGCAGTTCTTC
cdr3_aa: CASSEALPGLANEQFF

v_call: TRBV28
clone_size: few
d_call: TRBD1
j_call: TRBJ1-4
cdr3_nt: TGTGCCAGCAGCCGGGACAGCAATGAAAAACTGTTTTTT
cdr3_aa: CASSRDSNEKLFF

v_call: TRBV7-9
clone_size: .
d_call: TRBD2
j_call: TRBJ2-3
cdr3_nt: TGTGCCAGCAGCGGGAAGGTAGCGGGAGGCATCACAGATACGCAGTATTTT
cdr3_aa: CASSGKVAGGITDTQYF

v_call: TRBV6-1
clone_size: .
d_call: TRBD1
j_call: TRBJ2-7
cdr3_nt: TGTGCCAGCAGTGAAGCGGCAGGGGGCGGGTACGAGCAGTACTTC
cdr3_aa: CASSEAAGGGYEQYF

v_call: TRBV10-2
clone_size: .
d_call: TRBD2
j_call: TRBJ2-7
cdr3_nt: TGCGCCAGCACCGGGACTAGCGGGAGGGTCATTTCCTACGAGCAGTACTTC
cdr3_aa: CASTGTSGRVISYEQYF

v_call: TRBV5-4
clone_size: .
d_call: .
j_call: TRBJ2-7
cdr3_nt: TGTGCCAGCAGCTTGGACAGGGAGCTTGGGGAGCAGTACTTC
cdr3_aa: CASSLDRELGEQYF

v_call: TRBV19
clone_size: few
d_call: TRBD1
j_call: TRBJ1-1
cdr3_nt: TGTGCCAGTAGTCCCCTTGACAGGGCGAACACTGAAGCTTTCTTT
cdr3_aa: CASSPLDRANTEAFF

v_call: TRBV6-5
clone_size: .
d_call: TRBD2
j_call: TRBJ2-1
cdr3_nt: TGTGCCAGCAGCCGCACTAGCGGCGTCTACAATGAGCAGTTCTTC
cdr3_aa: CASSRTSGVYNEQFF

v_call: TRBV9
clone_size: .
d_call: TRBD1
j_call: TRBJ1-1
cdr3_nt: TGTGCCAGCAGCCCAGGGGGATTGAACACTGAAGCTTTCTTT
cdr3_aa: CASSPGGLNTEAFF

v_call: TRBV19
clone_size: .
d_call: TRBD1
j_call: TRBJ2-7
cdr3_nt: TGTGCCAGTAGTTCCCGGGACAGGGTTCACGAGCAGTACTTC
cdr3_aa: CASSSRDRVHEQYF

v_call: TRBV27
clone_size: .
d_call: TRBD1
j_call: TRBJ2-7
cdr3_nt: TGTGCCAGCAGTCCCACAGGGGGCACTCCCTCCCACGAGCAGTACTTC
cdr3_aa: CASSPTGGTPSHEQYF

v_call: TRBV18
clone_size: .
d_call: TRBD1
j_call: TRBJ1-3
cdr3_nt: TGTGCCAGCTCATTCTGGGACAGTGTCTCTGGAAACACCATATATTTT
cdr3_aa: CASSFWDSVSGNTIYF

v_call: TRBV5-1
clone_size: few
d_call: TRBD1
j_call: TRBJ1-1
cdr3_nt: TGCGCCAGCAGCTATGGGGGACAGGGGAACACTGAAGCTTTCTTT
cdr3_aa: CASSYGGQGNTEAFF

v_call: TRBV21-1
clone_size: .
d_call: .
j_call: TRBJ2-7
cdr3_nt: TGTGCCAGCAGCAATCGCCCCCTAGTCCGAACTAGGGCCTATTACGAGCAGTACTTC
cdr3_aa: CASSNRPLVRTRAYYEQYF

v_call: TRBV10-3
clone_size: .
d_call: .
j_call: TRBJ1-2
cdr3_nt: TGTGCCATCAGTGGCAACAGGGACGGCGGCTACACCTTC
cdr3_aa: CAISGNRDGGYTF

v_call: TRBV5-1
clone_size: .
d_call: .
j_call: TRBJ1-3
cdr3_nt: TGCGCCAGCAGCCTACAGGGCCATAGCTCTGGAAACACCATATATTTT
cdr3_aa: CASSLQGHSSGNTIYF